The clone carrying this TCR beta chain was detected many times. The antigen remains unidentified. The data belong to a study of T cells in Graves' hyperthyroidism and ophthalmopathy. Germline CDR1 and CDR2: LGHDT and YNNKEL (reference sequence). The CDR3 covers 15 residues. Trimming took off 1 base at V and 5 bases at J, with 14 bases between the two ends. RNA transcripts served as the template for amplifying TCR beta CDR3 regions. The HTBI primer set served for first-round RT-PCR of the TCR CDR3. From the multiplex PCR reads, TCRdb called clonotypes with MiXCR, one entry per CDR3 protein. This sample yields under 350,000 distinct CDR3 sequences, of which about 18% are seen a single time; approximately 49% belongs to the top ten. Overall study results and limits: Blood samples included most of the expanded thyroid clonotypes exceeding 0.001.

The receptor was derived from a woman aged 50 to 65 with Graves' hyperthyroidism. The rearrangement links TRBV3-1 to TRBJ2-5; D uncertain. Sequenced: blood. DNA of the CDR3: TGTGCCAGCAGCCAAGGTCAGATCTTGGGGGAGACCCAGTACTTC. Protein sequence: CASSQGQILGETQYF.